The clone carrying this TCR beta chain was seen ten or more times. What it recognizes is unknown. These data come from a study of neurological immune-mediated disorders. The cDNA was generated through 5'RACE incorporating 10-nucleotide random UMIs. Every sequencing run drew on 15-18 subjects and yielded over 170 million TCR-beta sequences. Each CDR3 protein gets one entry after TCRdb re-called the 5' RACE reads with MiXCR. The repertoire holds 33,000 or so distinct CDR3 sequences, with around 7.8% as singletons. Study findings and constraints: Multiple sclerosis was found to have the least TCR clonal expansion, below healthy controls, and HTLV-1-associated myelopathy the most.

This sequence originates from a woman in her forties in good health. What was sequenced was PBMCs.

The DNA of the CDR3 is TGTGCCAGCAGCCCTCGGACCTGGGAGACCCAGTACTTC. Residues: CASSPRTWETQYF. The chain links TRBV9 to TRBJ2-5; D unclear. The germline gives CDR1 SGDLS, CDR2 YYNGEE. The length of the CDR3 is 13 residues. Trimming removed 4 bases at V and 5 bases at J, with 12 bases between.